This T cell receptor (beta chain) was retrieved from a study of T cells after yellow fever vaccination. Study results and limitations: Post-booster reappearance was seen for most primary-vaccination clones (roughly 97% CD4, around 89% CD8).

Many counts were recorded for this clonotype. Its cognate antigen is unknown. Trimming removed 0 bases at V and 5 bases at J, with 9 bases between. Germline loops: CDR1 SGHRS, CDR2 YFSETQ. The CDR3 runs to 15 residues. TCRdb fed the 5' RACE reads into MiXCR, producing one record per CDR3 protein. The table shows 250,000 to 300,000 distinct CDR3 sequences, with around 4.9% occurring only once. This receptor was identified in a man between 18 and 29 years old who received the YFV17D yellow fever vaccine. The sequenced sample was CD4+ T cells sorted from PBMCs, obtained on the day of the yellow fever booster vaccination. The V gene is TRBV5-1, the J gene TRBJ1-6; D is undetermined. DNA for the CDR3: TGCGCCAGCAGCTTGGGTTTCGGCGATAATTCACCCCTCCACTTT. Translation gives CASSLGFGDNSPLHF.